Following are 27 T cell receptor beta chains from one sample sequenced in a study of technical replicates of blood from a handful of donors. Data came from immunoSEQ multiplex PCR; TCRdb stores just in-frame clones and leaves some out. The table has 75,000 to 85,000 clones, almost 96% seen once. The specimen was T cells isolated from PBMCs. The receptors were sampled from a human donor in good health.

V usage is TRBV7-9 and J usage is TRBJ2-7; 8 positions match TRBD2. In germline, CDR1 is SEHNR, CDR2 FQNEAQ (reference sequence). The CDR3 is made up of 15 amino acids. V dropped 3 bases and J dropped 6; count of bases not matched to a gene: 10. Here the CDR3 DNA reads TGTGCCAGCAGCTTGGACCGGACTAGCTCGGTCGAGCAGTACTTC. Encoded protein: CASSLDRTSSVEQYF.

The CDR3 here is CATPSDRAPYEQYF. CDR3 in DNA: TGTGCCACCCCTTCTGACAGGGCACCCTACGAGCAGTACTTC. This chain uses TRBV28 with TRBJ2-7; 7 nucleotides match TRBD1. This CDR3 comprises 14 residues. Trimming cost V 10 bases and J 2 bases; bases outside gene matches: 11. Per germline, CDR1 MDHEN and CDR2 SYDVKM.

The chain combines TRBV19 with TRBJ2-7; TRBD1 matches at 12 bases. Germline V gene data show CDR1 as LNHDA and CDR2 as SQIVND (reference sequence). This CDR3 has 17 amino acids. J lost 7 bases, V lost 2 bases, and 12 bases had no gene match. The CDR3 region has the DNA TGTGCCAGTAGTATACTACCGCCGGGACAGGGGGCAACGGAGCAGTACTTC. This gives the protein CASSILPPGQGATEQYF. Combining the CDR3 with reference TRBV19 and TRBJ2-7 gives the whole variable domain DGGITQSPKYLFRKEGQNVTLSCEQNLNHDAMYWYRQDPGQGLRLIYYSQIVNDFQKGDIAEGYSVSREKKESFPLTVTSAQKNPTAFYLCASSILPPGQGATEQYFGPGTRLTVT.

The gene calls are TRBV9 and TRBJ1-1; possible D gene TRBD1, 5 bases. Trimming removed 1 base from V and 1 base from J, with 11 bases in between. Germline V lookup: CDR1 SGDLS, CDR2 YYNGEE. This CDR3 is built from 15 residues. In DNA, the CDR3 is TGTGCCAGCAGCGTATATCCCGGGGGGAACACTGAAGCTTTCTTT. Translating it yields CASSVYPGGNTEAFF.

The gene calls are TRBV7-2 and TRBJ2-5; 13 bases fit TRBD2. Losses at the gene ends were 5 bases for V and 5 bases for J; bases not matched to a gene: 5. Germline CDR1 reads SGHTA; CDR2 reads FQGNSA. The CDR3 is 15 amino acids. In nucleotides, the CDR3 is TGTGCCAGCAGCCGAGGACTAGCGGGAGTCGAGACCCAGTACTTC. This codes for CASSRGLAGVETQYF.

This chain links TRBV6-1 with TRBJ1-5, with a tentative D call TRBD1 (6 bases). Germline assignment: CDR1 MNHNS and CDR2 SASEGT. The length of the CDR3 is 14 residues. The V gene lost 7 bases and the J gene lost 3 bases, with 13 bases spanning the gap. The DNA for the CDR3 is TGTGCCAGCACCGCCGGGGGGCCCAATCAGCCCCAGCATTTT. Encoded protein: CASTAGGPNQPQHF.

The chain has TRBV9 and TRBJ2-7, with D possibly being TRBD2 (5 bases). Germline V lookup: CDR1 SGDLS, CDR2 YYNGEE. The CDR3 extends over 16 amino acids. V lost 3 bases and J 0 bases, leaving 16 bases between the germline ends. The CDR3: CASSAPDGVHSYEQYF. In DNA form, the CDR3 reads TGTGCCAGCAGCGCCCCCGACGGGGTGCACTCCTACGAGCAGTACTTC. The full variable domain, its missing parts supplied by reference TRBV9 and TRBJ2-7, is DSGVTQTPKHLITATGQRVTLRCSPRSGDLSVYWYQQSLDQGLQFLIQYYNGEERAKGNILERFSAQQFPDLHSELNLSSLELGDSALYFCASSAPDGVHSYEQYFGPGTRLTVT.

The chain is built from TRBV7-6 and TRBJ2-7; 8 nucleotides align to TRBD2. Germline-derived CDR1 and CDR2 are SGHVS and FNYEAQ. J lost 3 bases, V lost 1 base, and 8 bases had no gene match. This CDR3 has 16 amino acids. The CDR3 DNA is TGTGCCAGCAGCTTAGGGTACGGAGCGGGAGTCTACGAGCAGTACTTC. This codes for CASSLGYGAGVYEQYF.

The chain has TRBV14 and TRBJ2-1; 9 bases line up with TRBD2. CDR3 size: 15 residues. V lost 4 bases to trimming and J lost 6 bases; unmatched junction nucleotides: 7. Germline CDR1 is SGHDN and CDR2 is FVKESK. For the CDR3, the DNA is TGTGCCAGCAGCCTGGGCGGGAGGGGACCCAATGAGCAGTTCTTC. As protein: CASSLGGRGPNEQFF. Full variable domain (outside the CDR3, taken from reference TRBV14 and TRBJ2-1): EAGVTQFPSHSVIEKGQTVTLRCDPISGHDNLYWYRRVMGKEIKFLLHFVKESKQDESGMPNNRFLAERTGGTYSTLKVQPAELEDSGVYFCASSLGGRGPNEQFFGPGTRLTVL.

The chain recombines TRBV28 with TRBJ2-7; 8 bases are a match to TRBD1. The V and J ends lost 5 bases and 2 bases, in that order; junction bases with no gene match: 5. This CDR3 region has 14 residues. The germline V gene has CDR1 MDHEN and CDR2 SYDVKM. CDR3 residues: CASSVGTGAYEQYF. In DNA, the CDR3 is TGTGCCAGCAGTGTCGGGACAGGAGCCTACGAGCAGTACTTC.

V gene TRBV27 combines with J gene TRBJ1-4, with D perhaps matching TRBD1 (5 bases). Germline CDR1 MNHEY, CDR2 SMNVEV (reference sequence). Trimming took 0 bases from V and 3 from J, leaving 8 bases between them. The CDR3 spans 15 residues. CDR3 sequence: CASSLSRAANEKLFF. CDR3 in DNA: TGTGCCAGCAGTTTATCCAGGGCAGCTAATGAAAAACTGTTTTTT.

A few counts support this clone. The chain is built from TRBV29-1 and TRBJ1-5; TRBD1 agrees at 7 bases. With V trimmed by 6 bases and J by 1 base, 3 bases remained unmatched. Per germline, CDR1 SQVTM and CDR2 ANQGSEA. This CDR3 is built from 13 residues. In nucleotides, the CDR3 is TGCAGCGTCCTACAGGGGAGCAATCAGCCCCAGCATTTT. This translates into CSVLQGSNQPQHF.

The chain recombines TRBV10-3 with TRBJ2-5; TRBD1 matches at 7 bases. This CDR3 is built from 13 residues. Germline V gene sequence: CDR1 ENHRY, CDR2 SYGVKD. V dropped 6 bases and J dropped 2; count of bases not matched to a gene: 3. The CDR3 loop is CAISPGQQETQYF. DNA of the CDR3: TGTGCCATCAGCCCGGGACAGCAAGAGACCCAGTACTTC.

The chain combines TRBV5-6 with TRBJ2-3; 8 bases agree with TRBD1. The CDR3 spans 15 residues. The germline V gene has CDR1 SGHDT and CDR2 YYEEEE. V lost 5 bases to trimming and J lost 4 bases; unmatched junction nucleotides: 9. CDR3 sequence reads: CASRKTGVIPDTQYF. Here the CDR3 DNA reads TGTGCCAGCAGAAAGACAGGGGTTATTCCAGATACGCAGTATTTT.

The chain uses TRBV15 and TRBJ2-7; no clear D gene. The length of the CDR3 is 15 residues. Trimming left V 1 base short and J 3 bases short, with 13 bases between. Looked up from germline, CDR1 is LNHNV and CDR2 is YYDKDF (reference sequence). The CDR3 loop is CATSRGAMSYYEQYF. In DNA form, the CDR3 reads TGTGCCACCAGCAGAGGTGCGATGTCTTACTACGAGCAGTACTTC.

V usage is TRBV30 and J usage is TRBJ1-1; D might be TRBD1 (6 bases). CDR3 length: 13 residues. Looked up from germline, CDR1 is GTSNPN and CDR2 is SVGIG (reference sequence). The V end lost 3 bases, the J end lost 0 bases, and 8 bases lay between the germline ends. The CDR3 DNA follows: TGTGCCTGGAGCGGACAGCTGAACACTGAAGCTTTCTTT. Amino acids: CAWSGQLNTEAFF.

The chain has TRBV4-1 and TRBJ2-7; 12 bases agree with TRBD1. V shed 5 bases, J shed 6 bases, and the junction held 5 bases outside the gene matches. The CDR3 runs to 14 residues. Germline V CDR1 and CDR2: MGHRA, YSYEKL. DNA for the CDR3: TGCGCCAGCAGCTCCGGGACAGGGGGCCTCGAGCAGTACTTC. Its protein product is CASSSGTGGLEQYF.

The chain recombines TRBV12-5 with TRBJ1-1; D gene uncertain. Between the trimmed V and J ends, which lost 2 bases and 6 bases, there was a span of 13 bases. The germline V gene encodes CDR1 LGHNT and CDR2 FRNRAP. This CDR3 has 14 residues. CDR3 in amino acids: CASGLTKRNSEAFF. In DNA, the CDR3 is TGTGCTAGTGGTTTGACCAAGAGAAATTCTGAAGCTTTCTTT.

This clone has just a few counts. The rearrangement uses TRBV13 and TRBJ2-3; 9 bases agree with TRBD2. This CDR3 is 16 amino acids long. Trimming cost V 4 bases and J 2 bases; bases outside gene matches: 7. CDR1 and CDR2 from the germline V gene are PRHDT and FYEKMQ (reference sequence). The CDR3 protein is CASSYQAGGVTDTQYF. CDR3 DNA: TGTGCCAGCAGCTATCAAGCGGGAGGAGTCACAGATACGCAGTATTTT.

The rearrangement joins TRBV5-1 to TRBJ1-1; 9 positions agree with TRBD1. CDR1 SGHRS and CDR2 YFSETQ come from the germline V gene. V was pared by 3 bases and J by 1 base, with 16 bases of the junction left unmatched. The CDR3 loop spans 19 amino acids. CDR3 nucleotide sequence: TGCGCCAGCAGCTCCCACCGGACAGGGGCGGGGAGGCAGAACACTGAAGCTTTCTTT. This gives the protein CASSSHRTGAGRQNTEAFF.

Regarding this clone: Sequence at one end of the junction differs from germline and may be a read error. V gene TRBV7-9 combines with J gene TRBJ1-1; tentative D call: TRBD1 (5 bases). Per the germline V gene, CDR1 is SEHNR and CDR2 is FQNEAQ (reference sequence). The length of the CDR3 is 13 residues. The CDR3 loop is CASNRIMNTGAFF. CDR3 bases: TGTGCCAGCAACAGGATCATGAACACTGGAGCTTTCTTT.

The CDR3 here is CASSQSVLQRETNEQYF. CDR3 sequence (DNA): TGCGCCAGCAGCCAAAGTGTCTTGCAGCGGGAGACAAACGAGCAGTACTTC. This chain connects TRBV4-3 to TRBJ2-7, with TRBD2 matching 8 bases. This CDR3 region has 17 residues. The V gene's germline CDR1 is LGHNA and CDR2 YSLEER. V shed 2 bases and J 5 bases; nucleotides not matched to a gene: 14.

The chain has TRBV7-9 and TRBJ1-1; no firm D call. The germline V gene encodes CDR1 SEHNR and CDR2 FQNEAQ (reference sequence). The CDR3 extends over 12 amino acids. The germline V and J ends were trimmed by 10 bases and 1 base, with 10 bases remaining between them. For the CDR3, the DNA is TGTGCCAACCAGGCGGGGAACACTGAAGCTTTCTTT. Its protein is CANQAGNTEAFF. The entire variable domain, with the rest obtained from reference TRBV7-9 and TRBJ1-1, is as follows: DTGVSQNPRHKITKRGQNVTFRCDPISEHNRLYWYRQTLGQGPEFLTYFQNEAQLEKSRLLSDRFSAERPKGSFSTLEIQRTEQGDSAMYLCANQAGNTEAFFGQGTRLTVV.

The genes are TRBV15 and TRBJ1-4, with D possibly TRBD1 on 5 matching bases. The germline V gene encodes CDR1 LNHNV and CDR2 YYDKDF (reference sequence). Between the trimmed V and J ends, which lost 2 bases and 8 bases, there was a span of 9 bases. CDR3 size: 13 residues. The CDR3 coding sequence is TGTGCCACCAGCAGACAGGGCGGAGAAAAACTGTTTTTT. Its protein product is CATSRQGGEKLFF. The full variable domain, in which reference TRBV15 and TRBJ1-4 provide the parts outside the CDR3, is DAMVIQNPRYQVTQFGKPVTLSCSQTLNHNVMYWYQQKSSQAPKLLFHYYDKDFNNEADTPDNFQSRRPNTSFCFLDIRSPGLGDTAMYLCATSRQGGEKLFFGSGTQLSVL.

The chain employs TRBV7-6 and TRBJ2-6; D is unclear. Looked up from germline, CDR1 is SGHVS and CDR2 is FNYEAQ. This CDR3 is 16 amino acids long. Trimming took off 5 bases at V and 0 bases at J, with 11 bases between the two ends. As DNA, the CDR3 is TGTGCCAGCAGCCCTCAGGATGGCTCTGGGGCCAACGTCCTGACTTTC. It specifies CASSPQDGSGANVLTF.

CDR3 in DNA: TGTGCCAGCAGCGGCGAGGACAGCACTGGAAACACCATATATTTT. Its protein is CASSGEDSTGNTIYF. The chain is built from TRBV5-4 and TRBJ1-3; possibly TRBD1 for D (6 bases). This CDR3 has 15 amino acids. V was pared by 4 bases and J by 2 bases, with 13 bases between. CDR1 and CDR2 from the germline V gene are SGHNT and YYREEE (reference sequence). The entire variable domain, with the rest obtained from reference TRBV5-4 and TRBJ1-3, is as follows: ETGVTQSPTHLIKTRGQQVTLRCSSQSGHNTVSWYQQALGQGPQFIFQYYREEENGRGNFPPRFSGLQFPNYSSELNVNALELDDSALYLCASSGEDSTGNTIYFGEGSWLTVV.

This chain links TRBV7-9 with TRBJ2-1; D gene unclear. The CDR3 runs to 12 residues. Trimming left V 1 base short and J 7 bases short, with 5 bases between. Germline V gene lookup returns CDR1 SEHNR and CDR2 FQNEAQ (reference sequence). CDR3 sequence reads: CASSLGSNEQFF. The CDR3 bases are TGTGCCAGCAGCTTAGGTTCTAATGAGCAGTTCTTC. Complete variable domain (other parts from reference TRBV7-9 and TRBJ2-1): DTGVSQNPRHKITKRGQNVTFRCDPISEHNRLYWYRQTLGQGPEFLTYFQNEAQLEKSRLLSDRFSAERPKGSFSTLEIQRTEQGDSAMYLCASSLGSNEQFFGPGTRLTVL.